The 25 T cell receptor beta chains given below trace back to one sample, sequenced in a study of T cells in Graves' hyperthyroidism and ophthalmopathy. TCR beta CDR3 sequences were amplified from RNA transcripts. The HTBI primer set was used in a first-round RT-PCR of the TCR CDR3. Each CDR3 protein gets one entry after TCRdb re-called the multiplex PCR reads with MiXCR. The repertoire has a few hundred thousand distinct CDR3 sequences, about half of them found once; the top ten carry around 8%. Sample: peripheral blood or thyroid tissue (not recorded which). Source of these receptors: a woman aged 18 to 35 with Graves' hyperthyroidism.

The V gene is TRBV10-3, the J gene TRBJ1-6; maybe TRBD1 (5 bases). V was cut by 0 bases and J by 3 bases, with 12 bases left in between. The CDR3 totals 17 residues. Germline assignment: CDR1 ENHRY and CDR2 SYGVKD. The CDR3 DNA reads TGTGCCATCAGTGAGTCCCTCGGAGGGGACTATAATTCACCCCTCCACTTT. As protein: CAISESLGGDYNSPLHF.

As for this clonotype: A junction end diverges from the germline sequence, so it may reflect a read error. The genes are TRBV7-3 and TRBJ2-2, with TRBD1 as a possible D gene (7 bases). Germline V gene data show CDR1 as SGHTA and CDR2 as FQGTGA. The CDR3 sequence is 9 residues long. CDR3 sequence: CASSLRGVF. Here the CDR3 DNA reads TGTGCCAGCAGTCTCAGGGGGGTTTTT.

Ten or more counts support this clonotype. The chain combines TRBV5-6 with TRBJ1-1; tentatively, D is TRBD1 (5 bases). The germline V gene encodes CDR1 SGHDT and CDR2 YYEEEE. This CDR3 region has 13 residues. V lost 4 bases and J 5 bases, leaving 12 bases between the germline ends. CDR3 loop: CASSNWDRTEAFF. The CDR3 DNA reads as TGTGCCAGCAGCAACTGGGACCGGACTGAAGCTTTCTTT. Full variable domain (missing parts from reference TRBV5-6 and TRBJ1-1): DAGVTQSPTHLIKTRGQQVTLRCSPKSGHDTVSWYQQALGQGPQFIFQYYEEEERQRGNFPDRFSGHQFPNYSSELNVNALLLGDSALYLCASSNWDRTEAFFGQGTRLTVV.

The genes are TRBV20-1 and TRBJ2-7; 8 bases fit TRBD1. V shed 4 bases, J shed 1 base, and the junction held 6 bases outside the gene matches. The V gene's germline CDR1 is DFQATT and CDR2 SNEGSKA (reference sequence). The CDR3 spans 14 residues. CDR3 coding DNA: TGCAGTGCTACCCCTTGGGACAGGTCCTACGAGCAGTACTTC. Protein product: CSATPWDRSYEQYF.

This clonotype was detected ten times or more. The gene calls are TRBV29-1 and TRBJ2-7, with 10 bases that match TRBD1. J was trimmed by 4 bases and V by 7 bases; bases with no gene match: 10. This CDR3 has 14 amino acids. Germline V gives CDR1 SQVTM, CDR2 ANQGSEA. The CDR3 DNA reads TGCAGCGCCGTAAACCCGGGACAGGGGTACGAGCAGTACTTC. This sequence encodes CSAVNPGQGYEQYF.

This chain joins TRBV24-1 and TRBJ2-1, with 10 positions matching TRBD2. Germline V gene data show CDR1 as KGHDR and CDR2 as SFDVKD. The CDR3 runs 16 residues. V shed 5 bases and J 5 bases; nucleotides not matched to a gene: 8. CDR3 in DNA: TGTGCCACCAGTGCCCCAGGGACTAGCGCGAACAATGAGCAGTTCTTC. Translated: CATSAPGTSANNEQFF.

Many counts were recorded for this clonotype. The chain has TRBV9 and TRBJ2-2; D is unresolved. This CDR3 has 12 amino acids. V lost 4 bases to trimming and J lost 11 bases, with 12 bases between them. Germline CDR1 SGDLS, CDR2 YYNGEE. The CDR3 sequence: CASSSRPAELFF. The CDR3 DNA reads as TGTGCCAGCAGCTCCCGACCGGCTGAGCTGTTTTTT.

V and J are TRBV15 and TRBJ2-7; 9 bases are a match to TRBD2. V gave up 5 bases and J gave up 5 bases; unmatched junction bases: 22. There are 19 residues in the CDR3. Germline CDR1 is LNHNV and CDR2 is YYDKDF (reference sequence). CDR3 coding DNA: TGTGCCACCAGCGACCCCACTAGACCAATAGCGGGAGCATTCGACGAGCAGTACTTC. It encodes CATSDPTRPIAGAFDEQYF.

This clonotype was counted at least ten times. The chain combines TRBV24-1 with TRBJ1-6, with 8 nucleotides matching TRBD1. Germline V CDR1 and CDR2: KGHDR, SFDVKD. J was trimmed by 8 bases and V by 4 bases; bases with no gene match: 18. The CDR3 has 19 amino acids. The CDR3 DNA sequence: TGTGCCACCAGTGAATCTGGACAGGGCGCGAGGGAGACTTATTCACCCCTCCACTTT. Encoded protein: CATSESGQGARETYSPLHF.

A note on this clonotype: This may arise from a read error, as a much more abundant clone is one base away. The conserved closing phenylalanine or tryptophan is absent in this CDR3, likely reflecting a read error. The chain joins TRBV12-3 or TRBV12-4 to TRBJ1-1; 8 nucleotides line up with TRBD1. This CDR3 is 13 amino acids long. V gave up 8 bases and J gave up 2 bases; unmatched junction bases: 4. DNA for the CDR3: TGTGCCAGCTTGGACAGGGTTAACACTGAAGCTTTCCTT. It is translated as CASLDRVNTEAFL.

The chain couples TRBV11-2 to TRBJ1-2; perhaps TRBD1 as D (5 bases). V lost 3 bases and J lost 4, with 9 bases in between. The CDR3 spans 13 residues. Germline CDR1 reads SGHAT; CDR2 reads FQNNGV. The DNA of the CDR3 is TGTGCCAGCAGCTTGGGGCCTTTCTATGGCTACACCTTC. Protein sequence: CASSLGPFYGYTF. The full variable domain, rest sourced from reference TRBV11-2 and TRBJ1-2, is EAGVAQSPRYKIIEKRQSVAFWCNPISGHATLYWYQQILGQGPKLLIQFQNNGVVDDSQLPKDRFSAERLKGVDSTLKIQPAKLEDSAVYLCASSLGPFYGYTFGSGTRLTVV.

With respect to this clonotype: This may be a read error: a much more frequent sequence differs by one nucleotide. The chain carries TRBV2 and TRBJ2-7, with unresolved D. The V end was cut by 5 bases, the J end by 3 bases, with 17 bases between. The CDR3 is made up of 15 amino acids. CDR1 is SNHLY and CDR2 is FYNNEI in the germline V gene. The DNA of the CDR3 is TGTGCCAGCAGTACGATAGGGTATACACTCTACGAGCAGTACTTC. It is translated as CASSTIGYTLYEQYF.

This clonotype was counted at least ten times. V and J are TRBV5-1 and TRBJ1-2; possible D gene TRBD1, 6 bases. V was trimmed by 5 bases and J by 8 bases, leaving 22 bases between them. CDR1 and CDR2 (germline): SGHRS, YFSETQ. The CDR3 spans 15 residues. CDR3 nucleotide sequence: TGCGCCAGCAGTACCGCCCGACAGGCCCTGGACGGCTACACCTTC. It specifies CASSTARQALDGYTF.

The chain employs TRBV15 and TRBJ1-5; the D is unclear. There are 11 residues in the CDR3. The V end lost 0 bases, the J end lost 11 bases, and 5 bases lay between the germline ends. Germline lookup yields CDR1 LNHNV and CDR2 YYDKDF (reference sequence). CDR3 DNA sequence: TGTGCCACCAGCAGAGAGGGCACCCAGCATTTT. Translating gives CATSREGTQHF. The whole variable domain, remainder taken from reference TRBV15 and TRBJ1-5, is DAMVIQNPRYQVTQFGKPVTLSCSQTLNHNVMYWYQQKSSQAPKLLFHYYDKDFNNEADTPDNFQSRRPNTSFCFLDIRSPGLGDTAMYLCATSREGTQHFGDGTRLSIL.

As to this clonotype: This is likely a read error, given that the CDR3 carries no conserved phenylalanine or tryptophan at its end. It is unclear where the CDR3 begins or ends on the DNA, so no DNA is shown, and the CDR3 is as TCRdb lists it. The chain links TRBV5-8 to TRBJ1-4; the table's D call, TRBD1, has no DNA check behind it. Germline V gives CDR1 SGHTS, CDR2 YDEGEE. The CDR3 is made up of 8 amino acids, end residues included. CDR3 region: CASSYDSD.

A word on this clonotype: One junction end does not reproduce the germline sequence, and a read error may be involved. The gene calls are TRBV12-3 or TRBV12-4 and TRBJ1-5; the D is unclear. The CDR3 is made up of 18 amino acids. CDR3 in DNA: TGTGCCAGCAGCTCAAGCTTCTGGACGACGGGGAGCAATCAGCCCCGGCATTTT. It is translated as CASSSSFWTTGSNQPRHF.

This clonotype was counted at least ten times. This chain connects TRBV2 to TRBJ2-5; 7 bases agree with TRBD1. This CDR3 comprises 13 residues. Germline CDR1 reads SNHLY; CDR2 reads FYNNEI. V shed 4 bases and J 4 bases; nucleotides not matched to a gene: 3. CDR3 protein: CASSGDSGETQYF. In DNA form, the CDR3 reads TGTGCCAGCAGTGGGGACAGCGGAGAGACCCAGTACTTC.

The chain carries TRBV24-1 and TRBJ2-3; D is undetermined. Germline V gene lookup returns CDR1 KGHDR and CDR2 SFDVKD. Deletions cut 4 bases from V and 6 bases from J, with 16 bases between. CDR3 length: 15 amino acids. The DNA of the CDR3 is TGTGCCACCAGTGAATCAGGCCTTAGACGGGATACGCAGTATTTT. It is translated as CATSESGLRRDTQYF.

The sample holds many counts of this clonotype. The chain has TRBV20-1 and TRBJ1-2, with 11 bases identical to TRBD1. The germline V gene encodes CDR1 DFQATT and CDR2 SNEGSKA (reference sequence). The CDR3 extends over 14 amino acids. V gave up 5 bases and J gave up 2 bases; unmatched junction bases: 4. The CDR3 DNA follows: TGCAGTGCTCCGGGACAGGGGGGGAACTATGGCTACACCTTC. As protein: CSAPGQGGNYGYTF.

The table lists this clonotype with a few counts. This chain links TRBV30 with TRBJ2-7, with D maybe TRBD2 (6 bases). CDR1 GTSNPN and CDR2 SVGIG come from the germline V gene (reference sequence). Between the trimmed V and J ends, which lost 4 bases and 3 bases, there was a span of 13 bases. This CDR3 spans 13 amino acids. DNA for the CDR3: TGTGCCTGGAATGGGGGGACCGTCTACGAGCAGTACTTC. It codes for CAWNGGTVYEQYF.

In its sample, this clonotype was seen many times. The chain carries TRBV12-5 and TRBJ1-6, with a weak D call TRBD1 (5 bases). The length of the CDR3 is 12 residues. CDR1 and CDR2 from the germline V gene are LGHNT and FRNRAP. V was clipped by 7 bases and J by 12 bases, with 13 bases between them. CDR3 residues: CASAGPPGPLHF. CDR3 DNA: TGTGCTAGTGCGGGACCGCCCGGACCCCTCCACTTT.

Ten or more counts support this clonotype. The chain links TRBV20-1 to TRBJ2-2, with a weak D call TRBD2 (5 bases). CDR1 DFQATT and CDR2 SNEGSKA come from the germline V gene (reference sequence). V shed 5 bases and J shed 1 base, with 11 bases lying between them. This CDR3 is 14 amino acids long. The CDR3 coding sequence is TGCAGTGCTCAATGGACTCTGAACACCGGGGAGCTGTTTTTT. As protein: CSAQWTLNTGELFF.

CDR3 coding DNA: TGTGCCAGCAGTTTGATAAGACAGGGGACTAGCGGAACGCAGTATTTT. Amino acid sequence: CASSLIRQGTSGTQYF. The rearrangement links TRBV2 to TRBJ2-3, with 11 nucleotides matching TRBD2. The germline V gene encodes CDR1 SNHLY and CDR2 FYNNEI. J was trimmed by 9 bases and V by 5 bases; bases with no gene match: 13. The CDR3 covers 16 residues. Looking up the rest from reference TRBV2 and TRBJ2-3 gives the full variable domain: EPEVTQTPSHQVTQMGQEVILRCVPISNHLYFYWYRQILGQKVEFLVSFYNNEISEKSEIFDDQFSVERPDGSNFTLKIRSTKLEDSAMYFCASSLIRQGTSGTQYFGPGTRLTVL.

Details on this clonotype: Since a much larger clone is just one base distant, this may be a read error. V is TRBV6-4 and J is TRBJ2-2; D ambiguous. This CDR3 contains 15 residues. Germline CDR1 is MRHNA and CDR2 is SNTAGT. V was pared by 3 bases and J by 1 base, with 9 bases between. CDR3 bases: TGTGCCAGCAGTGATAGCAGGATGAACACCGGGGAGCTGTTTTTT. This gives the protein CASSDSRMNTGELFF.

The chain recombines TRBV10-3 with TRBJ1-2, with 10 bases identical to TRBD1. The CDR3 covers 17 residues. Trimming took 2 bases from V and 0 from J; bases not matched to a gene: 6. The germline V gene has CDR1 ENHRY and CDR2 SYGVKD. CDR3 region: CAISENPGTGANYGYTF. The CDR3 DNA follows: TGTGCCATCAGTGAGAATCCCGGGACAGGGGCTAACTATGGCTACACCTTC.